The source of this T cell receptor beta chain is a study of blood T cell repertoires in COVID-19. Sequencing was performed with immunoSEQ multiplex PCR; in TCRdb, only in-frame clones are kept and a portion is missing. The sample carries 150,000 to 200,000 clones, more than 75% recorded once. The germline gives CDR1 SGDLS, CDR2 YYNGEE. Trimming shortened V by 0 bases and J by 1 base, and 10 bases separated the two germline ends. The CDR3 is 15 amino acids. The TCR originated in a woman in her 50s with acute COVID-19. The material sequenced was PBMCs or T cells enriched from blood (not recorded which). This chain connects TRBV9 to TRBJ2-5; D is unclear. The CDR3 protein is CASSVDVGRQETQYF. In nucleotides, the CDR3 is TGTGCCAGCAGCGTAGATGTGGGCCGCCAAGAGACCCAGTACTTC.